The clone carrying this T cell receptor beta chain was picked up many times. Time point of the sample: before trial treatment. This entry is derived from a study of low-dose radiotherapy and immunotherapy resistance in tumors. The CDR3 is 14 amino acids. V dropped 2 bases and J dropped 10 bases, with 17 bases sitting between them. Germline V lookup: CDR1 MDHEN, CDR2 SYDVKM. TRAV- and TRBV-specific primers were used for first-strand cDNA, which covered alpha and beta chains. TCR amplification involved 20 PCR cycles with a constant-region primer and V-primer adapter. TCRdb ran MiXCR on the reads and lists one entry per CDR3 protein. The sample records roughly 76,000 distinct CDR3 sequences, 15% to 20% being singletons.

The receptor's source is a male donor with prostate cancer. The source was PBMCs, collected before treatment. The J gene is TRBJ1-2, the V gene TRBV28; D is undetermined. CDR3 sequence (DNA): TGTGCCAGCAGTTTAAGTTCACGGCTCGGCGACTACACCTTC. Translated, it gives CASSLSSRLGDYTF.